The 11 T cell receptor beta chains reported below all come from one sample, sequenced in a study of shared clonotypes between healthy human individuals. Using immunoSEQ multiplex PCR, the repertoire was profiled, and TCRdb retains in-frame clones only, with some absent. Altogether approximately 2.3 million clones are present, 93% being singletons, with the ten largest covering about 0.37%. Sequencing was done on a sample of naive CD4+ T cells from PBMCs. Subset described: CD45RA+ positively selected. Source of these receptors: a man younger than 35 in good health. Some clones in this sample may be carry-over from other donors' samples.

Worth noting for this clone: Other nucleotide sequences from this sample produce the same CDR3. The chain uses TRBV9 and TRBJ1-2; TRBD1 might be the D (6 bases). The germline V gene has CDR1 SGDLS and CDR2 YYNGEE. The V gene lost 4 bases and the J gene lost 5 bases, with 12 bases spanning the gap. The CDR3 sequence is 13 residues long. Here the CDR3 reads CASSPGTNYGYTF. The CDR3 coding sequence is TGTGCCAGCAGCCCCGGGACAAATTATGGCTACACCTTC.

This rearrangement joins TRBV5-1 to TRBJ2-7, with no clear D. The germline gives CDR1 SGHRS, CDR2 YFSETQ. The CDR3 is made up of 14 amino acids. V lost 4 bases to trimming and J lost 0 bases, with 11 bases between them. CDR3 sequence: CASSPPASSYEQYF. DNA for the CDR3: TGCGCCAGCAGCCCTCCTGCCAGCTCCTACGAGCAGTACTTC.

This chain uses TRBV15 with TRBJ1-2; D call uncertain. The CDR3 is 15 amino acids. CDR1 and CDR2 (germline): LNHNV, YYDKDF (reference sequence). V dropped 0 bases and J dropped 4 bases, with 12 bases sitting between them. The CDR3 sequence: CATSRDQPGSYGYTF. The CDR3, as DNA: TGTGCCACCAGCAGAGATCAGCCGGGAAGCTATGGCTACACCTTC. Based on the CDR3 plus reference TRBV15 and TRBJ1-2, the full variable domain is DAMVIQNPRYQVTQFGKPVTLSCSQTLNHNVMYWYQQKSSQAPKLLFHYYDKDFNNEADTPDNFQSRRPNTSFCFLDIRSPGLGDTAMYLCATSRDQPGSYGYTFGSGTRLTVV.

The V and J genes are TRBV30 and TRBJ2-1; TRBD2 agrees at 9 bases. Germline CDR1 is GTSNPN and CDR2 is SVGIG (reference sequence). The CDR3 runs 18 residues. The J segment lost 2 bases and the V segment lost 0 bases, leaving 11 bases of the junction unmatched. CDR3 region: CAWSVLGREGPPYNEQFF. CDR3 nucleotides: TGTGCCTGGAGTGTACTAGGGCGGGAGGGTCCCCCCTACAATGAGCAGTTCTTC.

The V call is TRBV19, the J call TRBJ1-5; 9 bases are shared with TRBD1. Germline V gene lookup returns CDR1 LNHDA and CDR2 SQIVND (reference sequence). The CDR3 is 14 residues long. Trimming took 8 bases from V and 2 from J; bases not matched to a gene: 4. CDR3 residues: CASRRTGGNQPQHF. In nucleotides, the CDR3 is TGTGCCAGTCGGAGGACAGGGGGCAATCAGCCCCAGCATTTT.

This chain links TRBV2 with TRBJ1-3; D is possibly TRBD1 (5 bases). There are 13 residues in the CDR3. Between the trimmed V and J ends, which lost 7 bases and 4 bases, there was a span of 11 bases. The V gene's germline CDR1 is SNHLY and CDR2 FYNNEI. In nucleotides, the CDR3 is TGTGCCAGCAAGGGTAGGGACGGAAACACCATATATTTT. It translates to CASKGRDGNTIYF.

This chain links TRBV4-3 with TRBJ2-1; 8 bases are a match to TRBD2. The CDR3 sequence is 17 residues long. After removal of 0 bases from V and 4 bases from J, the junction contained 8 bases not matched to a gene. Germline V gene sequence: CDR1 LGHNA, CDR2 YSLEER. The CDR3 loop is CASSQDLNGRGYNEQFF. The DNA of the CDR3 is TGCGCCAGCAGCCAAGATCTGAACGGGAGGGGTTACAATGAGCAGTTCTTC.

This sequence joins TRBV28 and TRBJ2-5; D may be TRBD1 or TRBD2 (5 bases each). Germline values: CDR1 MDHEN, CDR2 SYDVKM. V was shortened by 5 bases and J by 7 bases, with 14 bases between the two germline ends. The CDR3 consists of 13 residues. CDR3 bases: TGTGCCAGCAGTCCCTCACAGAGGGGGACCCAGTACTTC. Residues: CASSPSQRGTQYF.

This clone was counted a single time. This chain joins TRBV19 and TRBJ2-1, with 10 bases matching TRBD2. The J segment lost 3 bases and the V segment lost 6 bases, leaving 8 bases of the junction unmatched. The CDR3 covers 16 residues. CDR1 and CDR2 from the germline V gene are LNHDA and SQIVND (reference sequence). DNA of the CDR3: TGTGCCAGTAGACTAGCGGGGCTCAGCCTCTACAATGAGCAGTTCTTC. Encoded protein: CASRLAGLSLYNEQFF. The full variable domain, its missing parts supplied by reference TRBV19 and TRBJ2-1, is DGGITQSPKYLFRKEGQNVTLSCEQNLNHDAMYWYRQDPGQGLRLIYYSQIVNDFQKGDIAEGYSVSREKKESFPLTVTSAQKNPTAFYLCASRLAGLSLYNEQFFGPGTRLTVL.

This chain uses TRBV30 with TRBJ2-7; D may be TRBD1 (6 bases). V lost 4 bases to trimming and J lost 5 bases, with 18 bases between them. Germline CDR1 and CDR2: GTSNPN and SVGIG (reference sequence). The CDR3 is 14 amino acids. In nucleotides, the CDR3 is TGTGCCTGGACCGAGAGGGGGATAGTTCACGAGCAGTACTTC. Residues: CAWTERGIVHEQYF.

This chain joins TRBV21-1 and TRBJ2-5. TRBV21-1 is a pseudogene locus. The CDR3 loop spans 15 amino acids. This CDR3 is CASSNRAWGQETQYF. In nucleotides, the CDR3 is TGTGCCAGCAGCAACAGAGCGTGGGGCCAAGAGACCCAGTACTTC.